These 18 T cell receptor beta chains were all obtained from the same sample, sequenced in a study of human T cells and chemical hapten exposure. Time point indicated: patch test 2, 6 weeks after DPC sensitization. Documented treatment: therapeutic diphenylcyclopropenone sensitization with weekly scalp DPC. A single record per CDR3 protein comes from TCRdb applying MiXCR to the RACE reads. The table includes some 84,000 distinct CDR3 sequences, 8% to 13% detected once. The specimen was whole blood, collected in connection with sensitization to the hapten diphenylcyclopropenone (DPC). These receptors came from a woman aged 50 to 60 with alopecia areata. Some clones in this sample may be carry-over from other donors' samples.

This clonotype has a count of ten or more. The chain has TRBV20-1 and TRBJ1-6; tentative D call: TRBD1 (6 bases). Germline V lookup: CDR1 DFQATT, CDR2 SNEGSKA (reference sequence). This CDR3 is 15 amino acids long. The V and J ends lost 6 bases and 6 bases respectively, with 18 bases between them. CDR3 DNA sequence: TGCAGTGCGGACGAAGGGGGTTATCGTAATTCACCCCTCCACTTT. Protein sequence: CSADEGGYRNSPLHF.

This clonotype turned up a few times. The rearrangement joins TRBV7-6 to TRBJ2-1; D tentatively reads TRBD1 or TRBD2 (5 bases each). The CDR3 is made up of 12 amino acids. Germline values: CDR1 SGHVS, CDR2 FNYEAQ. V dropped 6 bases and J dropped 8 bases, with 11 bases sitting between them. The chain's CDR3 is CASRRMGDEQFF. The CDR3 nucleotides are TGTGCCAGCAGGAGAATGGGGGATGAGCAGTTCTTC.

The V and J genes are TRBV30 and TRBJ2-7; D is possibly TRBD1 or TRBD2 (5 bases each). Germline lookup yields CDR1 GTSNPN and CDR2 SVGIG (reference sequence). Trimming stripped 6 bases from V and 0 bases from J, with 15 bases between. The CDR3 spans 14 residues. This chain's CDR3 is CACAGTRSSYEQYF. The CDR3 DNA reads TGTGCCTGCGCAGGGACGCGGAGCTCCTACGAGCAGTACTTC.

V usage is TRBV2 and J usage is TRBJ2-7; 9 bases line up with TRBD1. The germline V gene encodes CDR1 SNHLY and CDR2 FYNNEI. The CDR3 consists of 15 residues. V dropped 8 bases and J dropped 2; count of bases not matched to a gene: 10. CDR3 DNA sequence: TGTGCCAGCTCCACCCTGACAGGGGGGGCCTACGAGCAGTACTTC. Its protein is CASSTLTGGAYEQYF.

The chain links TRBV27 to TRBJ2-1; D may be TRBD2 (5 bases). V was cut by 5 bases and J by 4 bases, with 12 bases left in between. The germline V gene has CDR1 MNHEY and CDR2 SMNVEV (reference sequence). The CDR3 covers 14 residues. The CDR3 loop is CASSPKTRYNEQFF. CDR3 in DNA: TGTGCCAGCAGTCCAAAAACTAGGTACAATGAGCAGTTCTTC.

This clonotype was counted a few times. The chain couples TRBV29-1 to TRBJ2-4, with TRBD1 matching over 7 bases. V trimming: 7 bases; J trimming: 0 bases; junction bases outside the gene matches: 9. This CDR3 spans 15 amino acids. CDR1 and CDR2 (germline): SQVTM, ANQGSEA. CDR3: CSDQGTAEAKNIQYF. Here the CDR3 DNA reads TGCAGCGACCAAGGGACAGCCGAAGCCAAAAACATTCAGTACTTC.

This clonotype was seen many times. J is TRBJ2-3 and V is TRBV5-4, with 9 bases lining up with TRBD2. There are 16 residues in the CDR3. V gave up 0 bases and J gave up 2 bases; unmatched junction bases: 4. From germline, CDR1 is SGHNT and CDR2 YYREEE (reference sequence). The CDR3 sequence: CASSLALAGFTDTQYF. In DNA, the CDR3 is TGTGCCAGCAGCTTGGCTCTAGCGGGATTCACAGATACGCAGTATTTT.

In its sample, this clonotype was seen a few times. CDR3 sequence (DNA): TGTGCCAGCACCTTGGCCGGGACCAGTACCCACGAGCAGTACTTC. Protein: CASTLAGTSTHEQYF. The gene calls are TRBV12-3 or TRBV12-4 and TRBJ2-7; TRBD1 or TRBD2 may be the D gene (5 bases each). Trimming stripped 7 bases from V and 5 bases from J, with 21 bases between. CDR3 length equals 15 residues.

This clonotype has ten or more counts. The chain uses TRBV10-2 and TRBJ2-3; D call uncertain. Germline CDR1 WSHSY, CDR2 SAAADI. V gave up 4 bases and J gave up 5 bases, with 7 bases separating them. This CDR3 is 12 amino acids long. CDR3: CASSGRRDTQYF. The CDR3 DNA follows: TGCGCCAGCAGTGGTAGGAGAGATACGCAGTATTTT.

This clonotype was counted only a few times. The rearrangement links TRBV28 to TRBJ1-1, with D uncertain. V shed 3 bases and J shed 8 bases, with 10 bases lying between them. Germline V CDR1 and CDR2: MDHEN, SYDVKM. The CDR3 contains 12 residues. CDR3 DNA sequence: TGTGCCAGCAGTTTTGGAGGTCACGAAGCTTTCTTT. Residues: CASSFGGHEAFF. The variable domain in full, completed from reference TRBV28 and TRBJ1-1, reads DVKVTQSSRYLVKRTGEKVFLECVQDMDHENMFWYRQDPGLGLRLIYFSYDVKMKEKGDIPEGYSVSREKKERFSLILESASTNQTSMYLCASSFGGHEAFFGQGTRLTVV.

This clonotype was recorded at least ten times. The CDR3 DNA is TGTGCCAGCAGCTTATTCGGGCGCTTTGGAACAGATTCACCCCTCCACTTT. Translation gives CASSLFGRFGTDSPLHF. The chain combines TRBV7-2 with TRBJ1-6; D gene ambiguous. Between the trimmed V and J ends, which lost 2 bases and 8 bases, there was a span of 19 bases. Germline CDR1 reads SGHTA; CDR2 reads FQGNSA. The CDR3 covers 17 residues. Complete variable domain (other parts from reference TRBV7-2 and TRBJ1-6): GAGVSQSPSNKVTEKGKDVELRCDPISGHTALYWYRQSLGQGLEFLIYFQGNSAPDKSGLPSDRFSAERTGGSVSTLTIQRTQQEDSAVYLCASSLFGRFGTDSPLHFGNGTRLTVT.

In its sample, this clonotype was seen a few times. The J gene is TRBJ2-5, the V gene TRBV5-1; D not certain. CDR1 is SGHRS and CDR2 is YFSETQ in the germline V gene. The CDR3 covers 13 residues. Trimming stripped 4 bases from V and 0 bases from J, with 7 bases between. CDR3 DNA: TGCGCCAGCAGCGTCCAGAACCAAGAGACCCAGTACTTC. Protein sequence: CASSVQNQETQYF.

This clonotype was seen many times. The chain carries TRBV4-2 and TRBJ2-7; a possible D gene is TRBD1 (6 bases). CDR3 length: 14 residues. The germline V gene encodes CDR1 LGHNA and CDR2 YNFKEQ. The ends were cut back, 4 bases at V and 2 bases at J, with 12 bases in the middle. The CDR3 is CASSPNREPYEQYF. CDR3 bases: TGTGCCAGCAGCCCCAACAGGGAACCCTACGAGCAGTACTTC.

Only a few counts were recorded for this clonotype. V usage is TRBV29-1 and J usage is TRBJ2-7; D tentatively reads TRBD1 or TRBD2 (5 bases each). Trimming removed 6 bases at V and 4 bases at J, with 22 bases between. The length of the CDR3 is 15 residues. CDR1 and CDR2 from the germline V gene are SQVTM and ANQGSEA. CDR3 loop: CSVAPGRGVPYEQYF. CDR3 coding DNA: TGCAGCGTGGCCCCGGGACGGGGAGTCCCTTACGAGCAGTACTTC.

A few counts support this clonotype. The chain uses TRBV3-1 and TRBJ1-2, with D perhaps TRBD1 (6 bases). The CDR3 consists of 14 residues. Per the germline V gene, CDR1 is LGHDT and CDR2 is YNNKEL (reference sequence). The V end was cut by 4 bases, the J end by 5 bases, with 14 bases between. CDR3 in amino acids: CASSPNRVEYGYTF. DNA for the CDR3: TGTGCCAGCAGCCCCAACAGGGTCGAGTATGGCTACACCTTC.

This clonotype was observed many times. Written as DNA, the CDR3 is TGTGCCAGCAGGGATGAAAAACTGTTTTTT. Amino acid sequence: CASRDEKLFF. The genes are TRBV28 and TRBJ1-4; D remains ambiguous. This CDR3 spans 10 amino acids. The ends were cut back, 6 bases at V and 6 bases at J, with 2 bases in the middle. Germline loops: CDR1 MDHEN, CDR2 SYDVKM.

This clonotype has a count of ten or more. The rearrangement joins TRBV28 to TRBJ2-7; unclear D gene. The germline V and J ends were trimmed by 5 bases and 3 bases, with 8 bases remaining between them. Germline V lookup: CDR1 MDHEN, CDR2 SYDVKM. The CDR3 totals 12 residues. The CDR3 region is CASSLPHYEQYF. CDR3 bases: TGTGCCAGCAGTCTCCCTCACTACGAGCAGTACTTC.

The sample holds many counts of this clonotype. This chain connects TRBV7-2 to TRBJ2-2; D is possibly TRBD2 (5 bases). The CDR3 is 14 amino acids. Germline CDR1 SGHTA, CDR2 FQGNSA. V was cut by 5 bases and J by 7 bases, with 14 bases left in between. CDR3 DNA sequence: TGTGCCAGCAGCACCCACCCCGCGGGCGGGGAGCTGTTTTTT. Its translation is CASSTHPAGGELFF.